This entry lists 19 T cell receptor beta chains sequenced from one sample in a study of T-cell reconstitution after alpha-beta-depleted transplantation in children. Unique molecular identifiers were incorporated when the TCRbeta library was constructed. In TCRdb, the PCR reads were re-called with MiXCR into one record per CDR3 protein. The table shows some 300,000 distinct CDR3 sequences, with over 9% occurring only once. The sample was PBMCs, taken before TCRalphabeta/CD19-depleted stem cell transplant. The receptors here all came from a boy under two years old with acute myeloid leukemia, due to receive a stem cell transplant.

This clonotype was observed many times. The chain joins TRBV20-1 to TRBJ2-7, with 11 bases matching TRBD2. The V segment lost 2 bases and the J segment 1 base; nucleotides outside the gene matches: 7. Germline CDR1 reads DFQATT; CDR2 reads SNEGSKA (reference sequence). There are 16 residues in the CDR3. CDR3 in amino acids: CSARPSLAGGSYEQYF. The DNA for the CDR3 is TGCAGTGCTAGACCTTCTTTAGCGGGAGGGTCCTACGAGCAGTACTTC.

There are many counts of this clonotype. The CDR3 DNA sequence: TGTGCCAGCAGTCTCCCAGGGGGAGACTACGAGCAGTACTTC. This sequence encodes CASSLPGGDYEQYF. J is TRBJ2-7 and V is TRBV12-3 or TRBV12-4; 7 nucleotides line up with TRBD1. There are 14 residues in the CDR3. The junction had 7 bases not matched to a gene; V was cut back by 5 bases and J by 3 bases.

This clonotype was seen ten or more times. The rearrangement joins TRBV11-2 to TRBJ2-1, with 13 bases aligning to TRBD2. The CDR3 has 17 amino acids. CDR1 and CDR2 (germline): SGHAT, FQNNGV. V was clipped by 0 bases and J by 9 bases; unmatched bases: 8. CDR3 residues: CASSLDIGLAGASEQFF. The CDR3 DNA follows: TGTGCCAGCAGCTTAGATATCGGACTAGCGGGAGCCAGTGAGCAGTTCTTC.

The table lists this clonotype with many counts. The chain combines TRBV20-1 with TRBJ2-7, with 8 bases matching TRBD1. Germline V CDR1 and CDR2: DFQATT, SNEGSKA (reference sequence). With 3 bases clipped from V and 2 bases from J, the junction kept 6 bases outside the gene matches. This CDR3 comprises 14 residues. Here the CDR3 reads CSARVTGGAYEQYF. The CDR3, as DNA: TGCAGTGCTAGGGTAACAGGGGGAGCCTACGAGCAGTACTTC.

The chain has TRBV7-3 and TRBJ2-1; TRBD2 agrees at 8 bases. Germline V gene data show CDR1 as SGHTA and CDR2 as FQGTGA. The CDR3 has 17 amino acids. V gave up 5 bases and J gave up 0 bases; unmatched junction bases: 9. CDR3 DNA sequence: TGTGCCAGCAGCCCCTTTAGCGGGGCCCTCTCCTACAATGAGCAGTTCTTC. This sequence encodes CASSPFSGALSYNEQFF.

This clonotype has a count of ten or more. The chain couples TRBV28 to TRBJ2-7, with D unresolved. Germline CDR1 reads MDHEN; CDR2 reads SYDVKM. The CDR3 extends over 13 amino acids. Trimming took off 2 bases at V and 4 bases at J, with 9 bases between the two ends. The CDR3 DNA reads TGTGCCAGCAGTTTAGTAGGACCTTACGAGCAGTACTTC. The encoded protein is CASSLVGPYEQYF.

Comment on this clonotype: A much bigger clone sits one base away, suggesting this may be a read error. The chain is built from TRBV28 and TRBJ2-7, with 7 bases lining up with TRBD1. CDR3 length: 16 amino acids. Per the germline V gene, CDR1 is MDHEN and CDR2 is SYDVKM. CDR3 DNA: TGTGCCAGCAGAACCTCGACAGGGAACCCTTCCTACCAGCAGTACTTC. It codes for CASRTSTGNPSYQQYF.

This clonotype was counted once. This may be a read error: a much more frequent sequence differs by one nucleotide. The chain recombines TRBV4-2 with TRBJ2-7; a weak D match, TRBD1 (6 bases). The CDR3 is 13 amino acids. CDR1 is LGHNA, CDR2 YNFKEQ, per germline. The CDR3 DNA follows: TGTCCCAGCAGCCAAACAGGGACATGGGAGCAGTACTTC. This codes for CPSSQTGTWEQYF.

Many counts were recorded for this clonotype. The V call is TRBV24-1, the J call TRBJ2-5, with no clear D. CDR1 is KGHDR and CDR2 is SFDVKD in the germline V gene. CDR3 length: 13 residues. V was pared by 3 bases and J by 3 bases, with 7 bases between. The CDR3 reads CATSDRSEETQYF. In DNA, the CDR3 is TGTGCCACCAGTGATCGGTCCGAAGAGACCCAGTACTTC.

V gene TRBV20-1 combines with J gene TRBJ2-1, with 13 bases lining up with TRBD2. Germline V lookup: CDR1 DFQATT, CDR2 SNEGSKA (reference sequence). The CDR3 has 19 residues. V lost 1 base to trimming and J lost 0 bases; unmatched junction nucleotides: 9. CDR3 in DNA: TGCAGTGCTAGAGGCCAGGGACTAGCGGGGAAGAGCTCCTACAATGAGCAGTTCTTC. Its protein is CSARGQGLAGKSSYNEQFF.

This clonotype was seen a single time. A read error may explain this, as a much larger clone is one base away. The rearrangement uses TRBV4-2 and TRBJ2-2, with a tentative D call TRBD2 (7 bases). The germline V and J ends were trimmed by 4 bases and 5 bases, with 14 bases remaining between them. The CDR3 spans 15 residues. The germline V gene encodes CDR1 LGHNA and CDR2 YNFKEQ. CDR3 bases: TGTGCCAGCAGCCCCGGCGGGGGCTGGACCGGGGAGCTGTTTTTT. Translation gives CASSPGGGWTGELFF.

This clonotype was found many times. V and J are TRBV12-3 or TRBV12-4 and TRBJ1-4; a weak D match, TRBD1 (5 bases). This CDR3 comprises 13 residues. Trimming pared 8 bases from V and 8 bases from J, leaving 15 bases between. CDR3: CASPRGRDEKLFF. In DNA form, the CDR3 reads TGTGCCAGCCCGAGGGGAAGGGACGAAAAACTGTTTTTT.

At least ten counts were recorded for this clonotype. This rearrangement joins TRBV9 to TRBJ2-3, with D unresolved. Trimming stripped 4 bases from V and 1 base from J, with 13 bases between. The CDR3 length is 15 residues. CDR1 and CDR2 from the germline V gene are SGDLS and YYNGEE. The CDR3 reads CASSLLDGGTDTQYF. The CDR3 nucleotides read TGTGCCAGCAGCCTTTTAGACGGAGGCACAGATACGCAGTATTTT.

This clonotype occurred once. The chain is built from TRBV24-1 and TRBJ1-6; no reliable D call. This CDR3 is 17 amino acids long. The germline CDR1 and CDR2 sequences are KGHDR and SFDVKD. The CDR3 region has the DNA TGTGGCGCCAGTGATTTTTCAGGCGTCTCCTATAATTCACCCCTCCACTTT. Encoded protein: CGASDFSGVSYNSPLHF.

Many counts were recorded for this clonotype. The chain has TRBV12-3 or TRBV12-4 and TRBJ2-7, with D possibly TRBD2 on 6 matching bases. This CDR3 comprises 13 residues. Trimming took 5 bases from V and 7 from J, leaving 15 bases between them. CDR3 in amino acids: CASSVLAQREQYF. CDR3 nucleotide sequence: TGTGCCAGCAGTGTACTAGCCCAGAGAGAGCAGTACTTC.

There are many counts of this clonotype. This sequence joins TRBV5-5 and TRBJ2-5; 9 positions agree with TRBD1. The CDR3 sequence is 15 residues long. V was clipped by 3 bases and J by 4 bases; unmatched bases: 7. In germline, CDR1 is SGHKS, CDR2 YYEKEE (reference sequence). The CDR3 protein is CASSWTGTGRETQYF. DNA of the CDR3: TGTGCCAGCAGCTGGACCGGGACAGGGAGAGAGACCCAGTACTTC.

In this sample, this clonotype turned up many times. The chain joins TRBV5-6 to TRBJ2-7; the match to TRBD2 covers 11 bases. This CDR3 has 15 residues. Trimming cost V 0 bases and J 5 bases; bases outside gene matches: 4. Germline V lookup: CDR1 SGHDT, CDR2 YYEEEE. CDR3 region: CASSLVAGGPDEQYF. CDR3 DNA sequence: TGTGCCAGCAGCTTGGTAGCGGGGGGGCCTGACGAGCAGTACTTC.

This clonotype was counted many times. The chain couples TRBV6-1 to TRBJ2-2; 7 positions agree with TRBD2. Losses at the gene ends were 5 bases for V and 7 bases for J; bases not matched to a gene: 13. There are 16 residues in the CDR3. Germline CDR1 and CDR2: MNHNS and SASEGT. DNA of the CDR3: TGTGCCAGCAGTCCCCAGAGGGCGGGAGTTGTCGGGGAGCTGTTTTTT. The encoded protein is CASSPQRAGVVGELFF.

CDR3 loop: CASRHFWTSGRAKGTDTQYF. The CDR3 region has the DNA TGTGCCAGCAGGCATTTTTGGACTAGCGGGAGGGCCAAAGGTACAGATACGCAGTATTTT. This chain connects TRBV28 to TRBJ2-3; TRBD2 matches 15 bases. Germline V gene sequence: CDR1 MDHEN, CDR2 SYDVKM. This CDR3 contains 20 residues. The trim removed 6 bases at V and 3 bases at J, leaving 16 bases unmatched.